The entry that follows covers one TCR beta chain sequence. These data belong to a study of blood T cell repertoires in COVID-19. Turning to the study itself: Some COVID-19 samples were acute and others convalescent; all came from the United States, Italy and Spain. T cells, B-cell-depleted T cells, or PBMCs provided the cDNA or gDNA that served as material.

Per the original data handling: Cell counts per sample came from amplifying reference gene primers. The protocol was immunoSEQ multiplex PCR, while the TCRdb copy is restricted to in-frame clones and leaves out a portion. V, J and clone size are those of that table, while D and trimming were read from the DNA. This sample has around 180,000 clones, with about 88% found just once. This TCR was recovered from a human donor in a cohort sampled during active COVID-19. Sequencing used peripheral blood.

CDR3 DNA: TGTGCCAGCAGTTATGGCCCAGGTCACACAGATACGCAGTATTTT. Residues: CASSYGPGHTDTQYF. The rearrangement uses TRBV6-6 and TRBJ2-3; the D is unclear. V lost 3 bases to trimming and J lost 2 bases, with 12 bases between them. The CDR3 length is 15 residues. Germline V lookup: CDR1 MNHNY, CDR2 SVGAGI (reference sequence).